The T cell receptor (beta chain) under discussion was sequenced for a study of response to subunit inactivated influenza vaccine. The germline gives CDR1 MNHEY, CDR2 SVGEGT. Trimming removed 5 bases from V and 8 bases from J, with 7 bases in between. The CDR3 loop spans 11 amino acids. Via MiXCR, TCRdb re-called the RT-PCR reads, giving one row per CDR3 protein. Here the sample spans around 520,000 distinct CDR3 sequences, around 25% being singletons. The rearrangement joins TRBV6-2 or TRBV6-3 to TRBJ2-1, with unresolved D. The sequence came from a man aged 50 or older who received an inactivated influenza vaccine. This specimen was CD4+ T cells sorted from PBMCs, taken 4 to 6 days after vaccination. The CDR3 loop is CASSPLHEQFF. CDR3 sequence (DNA): TGTGCCAGCAGTCCCCTCCATGAGCAGTTCTTC.